Presented here are 32 T cell receptor beta chains from one specimen sequenced in a study of blood T cell repertoires in COVID-19. This table comes from immunoSEQ multiplex PCR, and its TCRdb copy is limited to in-frame clones, with some not included. The table records roughly 220,000 clones, around 86% of them present only once. The sample taken for sequencing was peripheral blood. These receptors were taken from a man in his sixties with acute or convalescent COVID-19.

Turning to this clone: The same CDR3 is also encoded by other DNA sequences in this sample. The chain is built from TRBV6-5 and TRBJ2-3; the D gene is possibly TRBD1 (5 bases). V lost 0 bases, J lost 0 bases, and 10 bases lay in between. CDR3 length: 16 residues. Germline V gene data show CDR1 as MNHEY and CDR2 as SVGAGI. Here the CDR3 DNA reads TGTGCCAGCAGTTACTCGCGCAGGGCTAGCACAGATACGCAGTATTTT. Translated, it gives CASSYSRRASTDTQYF.

The sample holds one count of this clone. The rearrangement links TRBV2 to TRBJ2-1, with D possibly TRBD2 on 6 matching bases. Trimming cost V 0 bases and J 5 bases, with 11 bases left between them. Germline-derived CDR1 and CDR2 are SNHLY and FYNNEI. CDR3 length: 15 residues. CDR3 region: CASSEAGGLDNEQFF. DNA of the CDR3: TGTGCCAGCAGTGAAGCCGGAGGGTTGGACAATGAGCAGTTCTTC.

The chain carries TRBV23-1 and TRBJ2-2; 7 positions match TRBD1. TRBV23-1 has ORF status, its function being uncertain. V was pared by 7 bases and J by 7 bases, with 12 bases of the junction left unmatched. This CDR3 has 15 residues. CDR3 sequence (DNA): TGCGCCAGCACCCGAGGGGGCAGGGGCGACGGGGAGCTGTTTTTT. Residues: CASTRGGRGDGELFF.

The J gene is TRBJ2-1, the V gene TRBV19; 13 bases agree with TRBD2. The CDR3 is 20 amino acids. Germline V gene lookup returns CDR1 LNHDA and CDR2 SQIVND (reference sequence). The ends lost 4 bases at V and 0 bases at J; junction bases unmatched: 12. CDR3 sequence: CASSTPPGLAGTSSYNEQFF. CDR3 in DNA: TGTGCCAGTAGTACGCCTCCGGGACTAGCGGGGACGAGCTCCTACAATGAGCAGTTCTTC.

A remark on this clone: The junction and the germline gene differ at one end; a read error may be behind it. V and J are TRBV7-9 and TRBJ1-3; D unclear. The germline gives CDR1 SEHNR, CDR2 FQNEAQ (reference sequence). CDR3 size: 8 residues. For the CDR3, the DNA is TGCGCTCGGGGAGTGTGGTATTTT. This encodes CARGVWYF.

The gene calls are TRBV30 and TRBJ2-3; no reliable D call. Germline values: CDR1 GTSNPN, CDR2 SVGIG (reference sequence). Trimming pared 0 bases from V and 4 bases from J, leaving 11 bases between. The CDR3 has 14 residues. The CDR3: CAWSVGLEADTQYF. CDR3 coding DNA: TGTGCCTGGAGTGTTGGGTTAGAGGCAGATACGCAGTATTTT. The full variable domain, rest sourced from reference TRBV30 and TRBJ2-3, is SQTIHQWPATLVQPVGSPLSLECTVEGTSNPNLYWYRQAAGRGLQLLFYSVGIGQISSEVPQNLSASRPQDRQFILSSKKLLLSDSGFYLCAWSVGLEADTQYFGPGTRLTVL.

This clone was seen a handful of times. The chain recombines TRBV9 with TRBJ2-5, with TRBD2 as a possible D gene (5 bases). Germline CDR1 and CDR2: SGDLS and YYNGEE. V lost 4 bases and J 2 bases, leaving 15 bases between the germline ends. This CDR3 is 15 amino acids long. In DNA, the CDR3 is TGTGCCAGCAGCACCCCGGGGATGGGGCAAGAGACCCAGTACTTC. Translating gives CASSTPGMGQETQYF. Full variable domain (outside the CDR3, taken from reference TRBV9 and TRBJ2-5): DSGVTQTPKHLITATGQRVTLRCSPRSGDLSVYWYQQSLDQGLQFLIQYYNGEERAKGNILERFSAQQFPDLHSELNLSSLELGDSALYFCASSTPGMGQETQYFGPGTRLLVL.

V gene TRBV10-3 combines with J gene TRBJ2-3, with 8 bases fitting TRBD2. This CDR3 contains 15 residues. Germline V gives CDR1 ENHRY, CDR2 SYGVKD. The J segment lost 4 bases and the V segment lost 5 bases, leaving 8 bases of the junction unmatched. CDR3 protein: CAISPAGAGPDTQYF. Written as DNA, the CDR3 is TGTGCCATCAGTCCAGCGGGGGCCGGACCAGATACGCAGTATTTT.

CDR3 in amino acids: CASSQVSSSGREKLFF. The DNA of the CDR3 is TGCGCCAGCAGCCAAGTAAGTTCTTCCGGTCGTGAAAAACTGTTTTTT. The chain couples TRBV4-1 to TRBJ1-4; D is undetermined. CDR1 is MGHRA and CDR2 is YSYEKL in the germline V gene. The CDR3 has 16 amino acids. V gave up 1 base and J gave up 7 bases, with 16 bases separating them.

The chain carries TRBV19 and TRBJ1-6, with 10 bases aligning to TRBD1. CDR3 length: 15 amino acids. J lost 8 bases, V lost 3 bases, and 4 bases had no gene match. Germline CDR1 LNHDA, CDR2 SQIVND (reference sequence). As DNA, the CDR3 is TGTGCCAGTAGTATCCTTGGACAGGGGGATTCACCCCTCCACTTT. The encoded protein is CASSILGQGDSPLHF.

The genes are TRBV7-3 and TRBJ1-4; 7 bases match TRBD1. With 5 bases clipped from V and 0 bases from J, the junction kept 3 bases outside the gene matches. The germline CDR1 and CDR2 sequences are SGHTA and FQGTGA. The CDR3 sequence is 15 residues long. This CDR3 reads CASSPGQATNEKLFF. CDR3 DNA: TGTGCCAGCAGCCCCGGACAGGCAACTAATGAAAAACTGTTTTTT.

This chain connects TRBV10-1 to TRBJ1-1; D unresolved. V gave up 4 bases and J gave up 4 bases, with 10 bases separating them. The germline V gene encodes CDR1 WNHNN and CDR2 SYGVQD (reference sequence). The CDR3 sequence is 13 residues long. The CDR3 loop is CASSVKPTTEAFF. The CDR3, as DNA: TGCGCCAGCAGTGTAAAGCCTACCACTGAAGCTTTCTTT.

The chain couples TRBV30 to TRBJ1-3; a possible D gene is TRBD1 (6 bases). Trimming stripped 1 base from V and 8 bases from J, with 12 bases between. Germline values: CDR1 GTSNPN, CDR2 SVGIG (reference sequence). The CDR3 sequence is 13 residues long. DNA for the CDR3: TGTGCCTGGAGTGGTGGGGGCTCCTACACCATATATTTT. Amino acid sequence: CAWSGGGSYTIYF.

The V gene is TRBV14, the J gene TRBJ1-1, with D maybe TRBD1 (5 bases). Germline V gene sequence: CDR1 SGHDN, CDR2 FVKESK. Trimming left V 0 bases short and J 10 bases short, with 12 bases between. The CDR3 is 13 residues long. The CDR3 protein is CASSQDRVGGAFF. In DNA form, the CDR3 reads TGTGCCAGCAGCCAAGATCGGGTGGGGGGAGCTTTCTTT. The full variable domain, rest sourced from reference TRBV14 and TRBJ1-1, is EAGVTQFPSHSVIEKGQTVTLRCDPISGHDNLYWYRRVMGKEIKFLLHFVKESKQDESGMPNNRFLAERTGGTYSTLKVQPAELEDSGVYFCASSQDRVGGAFFGQGTRLTVV.

This clone came up once. The chain is built from TRBV5-1 and TRBJ2-2; D might be TRBD1 (5 bases). V gave up 0 bases and J gave up 6 bases, with 9 bases separating them. The germline V gene encodes CDR1 SGHRS and CDR2 YFSETQ. The length of the CDR3 is 14 residues. CDR3 protein: CASSLALQAGELFF. CDR3 sequence (DNA): TGCGCCAGCAGCTTGGCCTTACAGGCCGGGGAGCTGTTTTTT.

This clone has a handful of counts. V and J are TRBV30 and TRBJ1-1, with D unresolved. The germline gives CDR1 GTSNPN, CDR2 SVGIG (reference sequence). The V gene lost 5 bases and the J gene lost 6 bases, with 22 bases spanning the gap. The CDR3 covers 15 residues. DNA of the CDR3: TGTGCCTGGGACGATAACCGGGTCCCAAAGGCTGAAGCTTTCTTT. This translates into CAWDDNRVPKAEAFF.

This sequence joins TRBV25-1 and TRBJ1-2; D possibly corresponds to TRBD1 (6 bases). The ends were cut back, 9 bases at V and 8 bases at J, with 13 bases in the middle. The CDR3 has 11 residues. Germline values: CDR1 MGHDK, CDR2 SYGVNS. The CDR3, as DNA: TGTGCCAGTGACAGGTGCTGGGGCTACACCTTC. Its translation is CASDRCWGYTF.

This chain connects TRBV30 to TRBJ2-3, with TRBD2 identical over 8 bases. This CDR3 contains 14 residues. Germline CDR1 is GTSNPN and CDR2 is SVGIG (reference sequence). Unmatched junction bases numbered 3, after V lost 2 bases and J lost 2 bases. Here the CDR3 DNA reads TGTGCCTGGAGTCTGCGGGGGGTCACAGATACGCAGTATTTT. The encoded protein is CAWSLRGVTDTQYF. The entire variable domain, with the rest obtained from reference TRBV30 and TRBJ2-3, is as follows: SQTIHQWPATLVQPVGSPLSLECTVEGTSNPNLYWYRQAAGRGLQLLFYSVGIGQISSEVPQNLSASRPQDRQFILSSKKLLLSDSGFYLCAWSLRGVTDTQYFGPGTRLTVL.

The chain joins TRBV29-1 to TRBJ2-5; 13 bases are shared with TRBD2. The CDR3 is 15 amino acids. Trimming removed 8 bases from V and 5 bases from J; junction bases left unmatched: 11. Germline loops: CDR1 SQVTM, CDR2 ANQGSEA. CDR3 sequence: CSTRTSGGAEETQYF. In nucleotides, the CDR3 is TGCAGCACTAGGACTAGCGGGGGAGCCGAGGAGACCCAGTACTTC.

The chain uses TRBV6-5 and TRBJ2-1, with D perhaps TRBD2 (6 bases). The CDR3 is made up of 14 amino acids. V was trimmed by 8 bases and J by 0 bases, leaving 11 bases between them. Germline loops: CDR1 MNHEY, CDR2 SVGAGI. The CDR3 DNA follows: TGTGCCAGCGCCATGGGGGGCTCCTACAATGAGCAGTTCTTC. Encoded protein: CASAMGGSYNEQFF.

The chain uses TRBV5-6 and TRBJ1-6; 12 bases agree with TRBD1. Germline V CDR1 and CDR2: SGHDT, YYEEEE. The V gene end was trimmed by 0 bases and the J gene end by 7 bases; junction bases not matched to a gene: 5. This CDR3 comprises 17 residues. The CDR3 sequence: CASSLARGTGGNSPLHF. The CDR3 nucleotides are TGTGCCAGCAGCTTGGCTCGCGGGACAGGGGGCAATTCACCCCTCCACTTT.

This clone occurred a few times. The CDR3 sequence is CASSLGQGTNTGELFF. DNA for the CDR3: TGTGCCAGCAGCCTAGGACAGGGGACGAACACCGGGGAGCTGTTTTTT. This chain joins TRBV7-2 and TRBJ2-2, with TRBD1 matching over 9 bases. The CDR3 is 16 residues long. Per germline, CDR1 SGHTA and CDR2 FQGNSA. V shed 5 bases and J 0 bases; nucleotides not matched to a gene: 4.

The chain joins TRBV2 to TRBJ2-3; 9 nucleotides line up with TRBD1. Germline CDR1 is SNHLY and CDR2 is FYNNEI. V lost 0 bases and J lost 5; bases outside the gene matches: 12. CDR3 size: 18 residues. The CDR3 DNA is TGTGCCAGCAGTGAAGCTGGACCTTGGGACAGGGTGAGAGATACGCAGTATTTT. Translation: CASSEAGPWDRVRDTQYF.

This rearrangement joins TRBV5-1 to TRBJ2-1; D possibly corresponds to TRBD2 (5 bases). The CDR3 spans 16 residues. The V and J ends lost 3 bases and 4 bases respectively, with 17 bases between them. Germline loops: CDR1 SGHRS, CDR2 YFSETQ. The DNA for the CDR3 is TGCGCCAGCAGCTCCCGAGAGGGCCGGTTATACAATGAGCAGTTCTTC. Its protein is CASSSREGRLYNEQFF.

This clone is a singleton in its sample. This chain links TRBV18 with TRBJ2-7; TRBD1 is a possible D gene (6 bases). V shed 3 bases and J shed 4 bases, with 13 bases lying between them. The CDR3 is 14 residues long. Germline lookup yields CDR1 KGHSH and CDR2 LQKENI. The CDR3 DNA follows: TGTGCCAGCTCACCTAGCCAGGGGTCTTACGAGCAGTACTTC. This sequence encodes CASSPSQGSYEQYF. The entire variable domain, with the rest obtained from reference TRBV18 and TRBJ2-7, is as follows: NAGVMQNPRHLVRRRGQEARLRCSPMKGHSHVYWYRQLPEEGLKFMVYLQKENIIDESGMPKERFSAEFPKEGPSILRIQQVVRGDSAAYFCASSPSQGSYEQYFGPGTRLTVT.

V is TRBV4-3 and J is TRBJ2-1, with TRBD1 matching over 9 bases. Losses at the gene ends were 4 bases for V and 6 bases for J; bases not matched to a gene: 7. CDR1 is LGHNA and CDR2 is YSLEER in the germline V gene. The CDR3 loop spans 15 amino acids. CDR3 residues: CASSPRDRVINEQFF. The CDR3 DNA reads TGCGCCAGCAGCCCCCGGGACAGGGTAATCAATGAGCAGTTCTTC.

The chain employs TRBV10-3 and TRBJ2-1; 10 bases map to TRBD2. CDR1 and CDR2 from the germline V gene are ENHRY and SYGVKD. The ends lost 4 bases at V and 0 bases at J; junction bases unmatched: 9. The CDR3 is 18 residues long. For the CDR3, the DNA is TGTGCCATCAGTGCGGGTAGCGGGGGGCCTAGCTCCTACAATGAGCAGTTCTTC. Its translation is CAISAGSGGPSSYNEQFF.

This clone was seen once. The V gene is TRBV6-5, the J gene TRBJ2-7, with a tentative D call TRBD1 (7 bases). The germline CDR1 and CDR2 sequences are MNHEY and SVGAGI. V was pared by 7 bases and J by 7 bases, with 23 bases between. The CDR3 contains 15 residues. The CDR3 DNA follows: TGTGCCAGCATGTCTGGGCGGGACAGCGTTCGGGAGCAGTACTTC. It yields the protein CASMSGRDSVREQYF.

The chain carries TRBV11-2 and TRBJ1-2, with D perhaps matching TRBD1 (6 bases). The CDR3 has 14 amino acids. CDR1 is SGHAT and CDR2 is FQNNGV in the germline V gene. Trimming removed 5 bases at V and 8 bases at J, with 18 bases between. CDR3 residues: CASSPHGDRGGYTF. For the CDR3, the DNA is TGTGCCAGCAGCCCCCACGGGGATAGGGGGGGCTACACCTTC.

The gene calls are TRBV12-5 and TRBJ2-1; TRBD2 is a possible D gene (5 bases). The germline V gene has CDR1 LGHNT and CDR2 FRNRAP. This CDR3 spans 15 amino acids. Trimming shortened V by 6 bases and J by 6 bases, and 18 bases separated the two germline ends. In nucleotides, the CDR3 is TGTGCTAGTGGCCAACCCGGGGTCCCGGGCAATGAGCAGTTCTTC. Its protein product is CASGQPGVPGNEQFF. Full variable domain (outside the CDR3, taken from reference TRBV12-5 and TRBJ2-1): DARVTQTPRHKVTEMGQEVTMRCQPILGHNTVFWYRQTMMQGLELLAYFRNRAPLDDSGMPKDRFSAEMPDATLATLKIQPSEPRDSAVYFCASGQPGVPGNEQFFGPGTRLTVL.

The chain is built from TRBV7-8 and TRBJ1-1; tentatively, D is TRBD1 (5 bases). V was clipped by 0 bases and J by 1 base, with 21 bases between them. The CDR3 totals 19 residues. Germline CDR1 SGHVS, CDR2 FQNEAQ. Written as DNA, the CDR3 is TGTGCCAGCAGCTTAGCGCCGGCCCAGAACGTGGGGGGGAACACTGAAGCTTTCTTT. Residues: CASSLAPAQNVGGNTEAFF.

This clone appeared a single time. Other DNA sequences in this specimen translate into the identical CDR3. V gene TRBV12-3 or TRBV12-4 combines with J gene TRBJ2-7; possibly TRBD1 for D (6 bases). The CDR3 loop spans 13 amino acids. The V end was cut by 3 bases, the J end by 5 bases, with 11 bases between. The CDR3 reads CASSFRGTHEQYF. CDR3 DNA: TGTGCCAGCAGTTTCAGGGGCACCCACGAGCAGTACTTC.